Shown below are 32 T cell receptor beta chains from a single sample sequenced in a study of spatial heterogeneity in lung cancer. MiXCR, applied by TCRdb to the 5' RACE reads, yields one record per CDR3 protein. The sample records about 26,000 distinct CDR3 sequences, about 6.3% being singletons. The time point: blood at routine non-recurrence follow-up after resection. Extraction of whole RNA from tumor, nontumor lung or frozen PBMC preceded unsorted sequencing. The sequences come from PBMCs, collected at follow-up. The receptors here all came from a male donor with early-stage non-small cell lung cancer.

The sample holds many counts of this clonotype. J is TRBJ2-3 and V is TRBV20-1, with TRBD2 matching 12 bases. This CDR3 spans 14 amino acids. J gave up 5 bases and V 6 bases, and 6 bases lay outside the gene matches. Germline V lookup: CDR1 DFQATT, CDR2 SNEGSKA (reference sequence). The CDR3, as DNA: TGCAGTGCCTCTAGCGGGAGGGCCGGAGATACGCAGTATTTT. Translated: CSASSGRAGDTQYF.

There are a few counts of this clonotype. V usage is TRBV11-2 and J usage is TRBJ1-2; a possible D gene is TRBD1 (5 bases). Trimming cost V 5 bases and J 4 bases, with 11 bases left between them. The CDR3 is 13 residues long. Germline CDR1 SGHAT, CDR2 FQNNGV. The CDR3 nucleotides read TGTGCCAGCAGCAGGGACCAGGGCTATGGCTACACCTTC. It translates to CASSRDQGYGYTF.

In its sample, this clonotype was seen many times. V usage is TRBV2 and J usage is TRBJ1-1; D might be TRBD1 (6 bases). Germline V gene sequence: CDR1 SNHLY, CDR2 FYNNEI. The V end lost 4 bases, the J end lost 3 bases, and 12 bases lay between the germline ends. There are 14 residues in the CDR3. CDR3 DNA sequence: TGTGCCAGCAGTGGATGGGGGCAGGACACTGAAGCTTTCTTT. Its translation: CASSGWGQDTEAFF.

This clonotype was seen many times. The chain combines TRBV9 with TRBJ2-3; TRBD2 agrees at 8 bases. Germline CDR1 SGDLS, CDR2 YYNGEE. With V trimmed by 0 bases and J by 5 bases, 14 bases remained unmatched. This CDR3 region has 18 residues. Here the CDR3 reads CASSVAIKSGGAIDTQYF. The CDR3 DNA follows: TGTGCCAGCAGCGTAGCAATAAAATCCGGGGGGGCCATAGATACGCAGTATTTT. Based on the CDR3 plus reference TRBV9 and TRBJ2-3, the full variable domain is DSGVTQTPKHLITATGQRVTLRCSPRSGDLSVYWYQQSLDQGLQFLIQYYNGEERAKGNILERFSAQQFPDLHSELNLSSLELGDSALYFCASSVAIKSGGAIDTQYFGPGTRLTVL.

The gene calls are TRBV6-5 and TRBJ1-3, with D hard to call. The CDR3 runs to 16 residues. Per germline, CDR1 MNHEY and CDR2 SVGAGI. V was clipped by 6 bases and J by 0 bases, with 15 bases between them. The CDR3 spells CASSYAAASSGNTIYF. CDR3 sequence (DNA): TGTGCCAGCAGCTATGCGGCAGCGAGCTCTGGAAACACCATATATTTT.

In this sample, this clonotype turned up many times. The chain uses TRBV6-2 or TRBV6-3 and TRBJ2-1, with D unclear. The CDR3 is 12 amino acids. V was trimmed by 8 bases and J by 4 bases, leaving 9 bases between them. Germline V gene data show CDR1 as MNHEY and CDR2 as SVGEGT. The CDR3, as DNA: TGTGCCAGCTCCATTGGTTACAATGAGCAGTTCTTC. This gives the protein CASSIGYNEQFF.

The chain combines TRBV6-5 with TRBJ2-3; the D gene is possibly TRBD2 (6 bases). The CDR3 consists of 19 residues. CDR1 is MNHEY and CDR2 is SVGAGI in the germline V gene. The ends were cut back, 0 bases at V and 6 bases at J, with 25 bases in the middle. CDR3 protein: CASSYSGFASGGKVDTQYF. For the CDR3, the DNA is TGTGCCAGCAGTTACTCGGGGTTCGCTTCGGGCGGGAAGGTGGATACGCAGTATTTT.

This clonotype occurred a few times. V and J are TRBV12-3 or TRBV12-4 and TRBJ1-5; D is unresolved. Between the trimmed V and J ends, which lost 3 bases and 4 bases, there was a span of 1 base. The CDR3 spans 11 residues. The CDR3 DNA is TGTGCCAGCAGTTTGAATCAGCCCCAGCATTTT. It specifies CASSLNQPQHF.

There are many counts of this clonotype. V and J are TRBV12-3 or TRBV12-4 and TRBJ2-1; D perhaps matches TRBD2 (6 bases). CDR3 length equals 14 residues. V lost 8 bases to trimming and J lost 6 bases, with 17 bases between them. CDR3 sequence reads: CASWRASLFNEQFF. Written as DNA, the CDR3 is TGTGCCAGCTGGAGGGCGTCTCTCTTCAATGAGCAGTTCTTC.

In its sample, this clonotype was seen many times. The chain is built from TRBV12-3 or TRBV12-4 and TRBJ2-3; 7 nucleotides match TRBD2. CDR3 length equals 14 residues. V lost 6 bases and J lost 2; bases outside the gene matches: 5. The CDR3 DNA is TGTGCCAGCAGGAGGGACTACCACACAGATACGCAGTATTTT. Encoded protein: CASRRDYHTDTQYF.

This clonotype was recorded at least ten times. The chain uses TRBV19 and TRBJ1-5, with D tentatively TRBD1 (5 bases). The germline CDR1 and CDR2 sequences are LNHDA and SQIVND (reference sequence). The germline V and J ends were trimmed by 3 bases and 0 bases, with 9 bases remaining between them. This CDR3 has 15 residues. The CDR3 DNA sequence: TGTGCCAGTAGTATCTGGGGGAATAGCAATCAGCCCCAGCATTTT. Its protein product is CASSIWGNSNQPQHF.

This clonotype has a count of ten or more. V gene TRBV18 combines with J gene TRBJ1-4; D gene unclear. The V end was cut by 1 base, the J end by 5 bases, with 11 bases between. This CDR3 has 15 residues. Germline assignment: CDR1 KGHSH and CDR2 LQKENI. CDR3: CASSPQNRENEKLFF. Written as DNA, the CDR3 is TGTGCCAGCTCACCACAGAACAGAGAGAATGAAAAACTGTTTTTT.

This clonotype came up many times. This rearrangement joins TRBV9 to TRBJ2-5; D is unresolved. With 4 bases removed from V and 0 bases from J, the gap between germline ends came to 10 bases. This CDR3 comprises 14 residues. Germline V gives CDR1 SGDLS, CDR2 YYNGEE. The CDR3 region is CASSPLGNQETQYF. As DNA, the CDR3 is TGTGCCAGCAGCCCGCTAGGGAACCAAGAGACCCAGTACTTC.

The V call is TRBV5-1, the J call TRBJ2-5, with TRBD2 identical over 8 bases. Germline CDR1 and CDR2: SGHRS and YFSETQ. Losses at the gene ends were 6 bases for V and 2 bases for J; bases not matched to a gene: 9. The CDR3 contains 15 residues. DNA of the CDR3: TGCGCCAGCACCCCCCTGGGCGGGGGGCAAGAGACCCAGTACTTC. Translation: CASTPLGGGQETQYF.

In its sample, this clonotype was seen many times. The gene calls are TRBV4-2 and TRBJ2-4; D not resolved. V lost 5 bases, J lost 8 bases, and 16 bases lay in between. The CDR3 totals 14 residues. The germline gives CDR1 LGHNA, CDR2 YNFKEQ. This chain's CDR3 is CASSERKALDIQYF. Here the CDR3 DNA reads TGTGCCAGCAGCGAACGAAAGGCACTTGACATTCAGTACTTC.

This clonotype was seen repeatedly, ten times or more. The rearrangement joins TRBV6-2 or TRBV6-3 to TRBJ1-1; 7 bases are shared with TRBD1. This CDR3 region has 13 residues. Germline CDR1 is MNHEY and CDR2 is SVGEGT. V was clipped by 6 bases and J by 1 base; unmatched bases: 2. The CDR3 DNA is TGTGCCAGCAGGACAGGGCCGAACACTGAAGCTTTCTTT. Its protein is CASRTGPNTEAFF.

The CDR3 protein is CASSLAGQRQETQYF. The CDR3 bases are TGTGCCAGCAGCTTAGCTGGACAGCGACAAGAGACCCAGTACTTC. The chain links TRBV7-2 to TRBJ2-5; TRBD1 might be the D (6 bases). Germline assignment: CDR1 SGHTA and CDR2 FQGNSA. This CDR3 has 15 amino acids. The germline V and J ends were trimmed by 0 bases and 2 bases, with 10 bases remaining between them.

Concerning this clonotype itself: Possible read error: a much larger clone is one base away. V is TRBV12-3 or TRBV12-4 and J is TRBJ1-5; 8 positions agree with TRBD1. CDR3 length: 14 amino acids. CDR3 bases: TGTGCCAGCAGCCCGGGGACAGGCAATCACCCCCAGCATTTT. Its translation is CASSPGTGNHPQHF.

This clonotype has a handful of counts. J is TRBJ2-1 and V is TRBV20-1, with D uncertain. CDR1 and CDR2 (germline): DFQATT, SNEGSKA (reference sequence). There are 16 residues in the CDR3. V was clipped by 0 bases and J by 7 bases, with 19 bases between them. CDR3 nucleotides: TGCAGTGCTAGAGATCCTGGGTCGCAATTAATAAATGAGCAGTTCTTC. Its translation: CSARDPGSQLINEQFF.

This clonotype was seen at least ten times. The rearrangement uses TRBV20-1 and TRBJ1-1; perhaps TRBD1 as D (6 bases). CDR3 length: 12 amino acids. The V end was cut by 4 bases, the J end by 1 base, with 7 bases between. CDR1 and CDR2 from the germline V gene are DFQATT and SNEGSKA (reference sequence). The CDR3 is CSATTGNTEAFF. In nucleotides, the CDR3 is TGCAGTGCTACGACAGGGAACACTGAAGCTTTCTTT.

This clonotype has ten or more counts. The chain links TRBV20-1 to TRBJ2-7, with TRBD2 identical over 10 bases. Losses at the gene ends were 2 bases for V and 0 bases for J; bases not matched to a gene: 10. CDR3 length: 17 residues. Germline V CDR1 and CDR2: DFQATT, SNEGSKA (reference sequence). The CDR3 protein is CSARSIVWTSGSYEQYF. In nucleotides, the CDR3 is TGCAGTGCTAGATCTATAGTTTGGACTAGCGGCTCCTACGAGCAGTACTTC.

The chain couples TRBV19 to TRBJ2-2; TRBD1 matches at 8 bases. There are 15 residues in the CDR3. CDR1 LNHDA and CDR2 SQIVND come from the germline V gene (reference sequence). V dropped 8 bases and J dropped 5; count of bases not matched to a gene: 10. The DNA for the CDR3 is TGTGCCAGTCAAAGCCCGGACAGGGCTACCGGGGAGCTGTTTTTT. Residues: CASQSPDRATGELFF.

This clonotype was counted between two and nine times. V and J are TRBV7-2 and TRBJ1-4, with TRBD1 matching over 7 bases. This CDR3 is built from 15 residues. Germline loops: CDR1 SGHTA, CDR2 FQGNSA. Trimming took 5 bases from V and 8 from J; bases not matched to a gene: 11. This chain's CDR3 is CASSVQRQGQEKLFF. CDR3 DNA sequence: TGTGCCAGCAGCGTACAAAGACAGGGACAAGAAAAACTGTTTTTT.

This clonotype came up many times. The genes are TRBV6-5 and TRBJ2-4; D tentatively fits TRBD1 or TRBD2 (5 bases each). With 0 bases removed from V and 9 bases from J, the gap between germline ends came to 18 bases. Germline V CDR1 and CDR2: MNHEY, SVGAGI. The CDR3 runs to 16 residues. The CDR3 is CASSYSFLGEGGIQYF. The CDR3 region has the DNA TGTGCCAGCAGTTACTCGTTCTTGGGGGAAGGAGGCATTCAGTACTTC.

The rearrangement joins TRBV6-5 to TRBJ2-3; no clear D gene. CDR3 size: 15 residues. Germline V gene data show CDR1 as MNHEY and CDR2 as SVGAGI. Deletions cut 0 bases from V and 0 bases from J, with 7 bases between. In DNA, the CDR3 is TGTGCCAGCAGTTACTCGGGCAGTAGCACAGATACGCAGTATTTT. Its protein product is CASSYSGSSTDTQYF.

Details on this clonotype: A clone one base away is much larger, so this may be a read error. CDR3 sequence reads: CSTTPGGLNTIYF. CDR3 bases: TGCAGTACCACACCGGGGGGGTTGAACACCATATATTTT. The chain joins TRBV20-1 to TRBJ1-3; the D gene is possibly TRBD1 (5 bases). The germline CDR1 and CDR2 sequences are DFQATT and SNEGSKA (reference sequence). Trimming left V 8 bases short and J 7 bases short, with 18 bases between. This CDR3 has 13 residues.

This clonotype was observed at least ten times. The chain carries TRBV7-2 and TRBJ2-3; no clear D. This CDR3 contains 15 residues. Germline V gene sequence: CDR1 SGHTA, CDR2 FQGNSA. The V and J ends lost 0 bases and 1 base respectively, with 8 bases between them. CDR3 loop: CASSLAGRRTDTQYF. CDR3 nucleotide sequence: TGTGCCAGCAGCTTAGCTGGCAGACGCACAGATACGCAGTATTTT.

This sequence joins TRBV20-1 and TRBJ1-1, with D unclear. With 6 bases removed from V and 0 bases from J, the gap between germline ends came to 14 bases. CDR1 is DFQATT, CDR2 SNEGSKA, per germline (reference sequence). This CDR3 comprises 14 residues. The chain's CDR3 is CSARRPGMNTEAFF. In DNA form, the CDR3 reads TGCAGTGCCAGACGACCAGGCATGAACACTGAAGCTTTCTTT.

The sample holds many counts of this clonotype. The rearrangement links TRBV3-1 to TRBJ2-3; tentatively, D is TRBD1 (6 bases). The germline V gene encodes CDR1 LGHDT and CDR2 YNNKEL (reference sequence). V lost 1 base and J 6 bases, leaving 11 bases between the germline ends. There are 14 residues in the CDR3. DNA of the CDR3: TGTGCCAGCAGCCAAGTCGACAGGATGGATACGCAGTATTTT. It codes for CASSQVDRMDTQYF.

This clonotype turned up a few times. This sequence joins TRBV5-5 and TRBJ2-7; 10 nucleotides align to TRBD1. Looked up from germline, CDR1 is SGHKS and CDR2 is YYEKEE (reference sequence). V gave up 5 bases and J gave up 6 bases; unmatched junction bases: 8. The CDR3 is 14 amino acids. CDR3 DNA: TGTGCCAGCAGAATAAGGGACAGGGGCGGCGAGCAGTACTTC. Translated: CASRIRDRGGEQYF.

This clonotype was found a few times. The gene calls are TRBV18 and TRBJ2-7, with 7 bases that match TRBD1. The CDR3 totals 13 residues. CDR1 is KGHSH, CDR2 LQKENI, per germline. Unmatched junction bases numbered 5, after V lost 4 bases and J lost 5 bases. The CDR3 loop reads CASSQGARDEQYV. The CDR3 DNA follows: TGTGCCAGCTCACAGGGGGCGAGGGACGAGCAGTACGTC.

The table lists this clonotype with many counts. The V gene is TRBV29-1, the J gene TRBJ1-1; 9 bases map to TRBD1. Germline values: CDR1 SQVTM, CDR2 ANQGSEA. The CDR3 spans 16 residues. V shed 6 bases and J 0 bases; nucleotides not matched to a gene: 11. DNA of the CDR3: TGCAGCGTCGAGCCGGGACAGGGTACTGTGAACACTGAAGCTTTCTTT. Translating it yields CSVEPGQGTVNTEAFF. Drawing the rest from reference TRBV29-1 and TRBJ1-1, the complete variable domain is SAVISQKPSRDICQRGTSLTIQCQVDSQVTMMFWYRQQPGQSLTLIATANQGSEATYESGFVIDKFPISRPNLTFSTLTVSNMSPEDSSIYLCSVEPGQGTVNTEAFFGQGTRLTVV.